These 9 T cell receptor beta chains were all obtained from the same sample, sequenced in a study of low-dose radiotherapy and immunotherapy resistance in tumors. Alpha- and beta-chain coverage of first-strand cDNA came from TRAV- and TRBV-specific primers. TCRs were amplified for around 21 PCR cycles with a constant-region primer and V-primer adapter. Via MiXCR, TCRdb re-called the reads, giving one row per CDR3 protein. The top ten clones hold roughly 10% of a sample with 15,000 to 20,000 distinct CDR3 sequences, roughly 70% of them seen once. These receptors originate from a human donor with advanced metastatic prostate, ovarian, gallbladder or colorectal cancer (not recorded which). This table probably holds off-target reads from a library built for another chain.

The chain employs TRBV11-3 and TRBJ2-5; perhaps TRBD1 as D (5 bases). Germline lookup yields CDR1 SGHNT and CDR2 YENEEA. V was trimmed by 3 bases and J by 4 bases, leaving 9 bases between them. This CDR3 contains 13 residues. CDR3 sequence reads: CASSLDIGETQYF. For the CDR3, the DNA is TGTGCCAGCAGCTTGGACATCGGAGAGACCCAGTACTTC.

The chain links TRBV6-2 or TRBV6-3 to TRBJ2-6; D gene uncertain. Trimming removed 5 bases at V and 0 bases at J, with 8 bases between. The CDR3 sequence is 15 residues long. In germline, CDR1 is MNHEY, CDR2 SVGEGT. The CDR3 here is CASSHTSSGANVLTF. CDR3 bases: TGTGCCAGCAGTCACACGAGCTCTGGGGCCAACGTCCTGACTTTC.

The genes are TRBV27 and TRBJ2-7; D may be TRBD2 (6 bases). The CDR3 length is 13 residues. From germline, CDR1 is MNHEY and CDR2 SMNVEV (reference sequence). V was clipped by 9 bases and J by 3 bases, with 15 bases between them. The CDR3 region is CASLSGVSYEQYF. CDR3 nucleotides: TGTGCCAGTTTGTCGGGGGTCAGCTACGAGCAGTACTTC.

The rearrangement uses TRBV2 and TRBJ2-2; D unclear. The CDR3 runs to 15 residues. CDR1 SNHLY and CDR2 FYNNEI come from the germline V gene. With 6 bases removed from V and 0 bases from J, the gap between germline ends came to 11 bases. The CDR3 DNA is TGTGCCAGCAGGCAACAAACGACGAACACCGGGGAGCTGTTTTTT. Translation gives CASRQQTTNTGELFF. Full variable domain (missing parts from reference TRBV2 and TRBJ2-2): EPEVTQTPSHQVTQMGQEVILRCVPISNHLYFYWYRQILGQKVEFLVSFYNNEISEKSEIFDDQFSVERPDGSNFTLKIRSTKLEDSAMYFCASRQQTTNTGELFFGEGSRLTVL.

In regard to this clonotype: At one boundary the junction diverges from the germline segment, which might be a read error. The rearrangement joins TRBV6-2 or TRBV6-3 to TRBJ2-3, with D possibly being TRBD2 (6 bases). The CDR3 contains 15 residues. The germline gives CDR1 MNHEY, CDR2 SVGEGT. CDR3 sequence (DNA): TGTGCCAGCAGTTACCGGGGGAGCGAGGCAGATAGGCAGTATTTT. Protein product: CASSYRGSEADRQYF.

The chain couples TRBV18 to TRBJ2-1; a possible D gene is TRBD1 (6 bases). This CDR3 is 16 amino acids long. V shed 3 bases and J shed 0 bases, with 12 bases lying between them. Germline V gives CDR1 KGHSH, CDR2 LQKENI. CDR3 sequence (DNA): TGTGCCAGCTCACCCCTCAGGGGAAGCTCCTACAATGAGCAGTTCTTC. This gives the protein CASSPLRGSSYNEQFF.

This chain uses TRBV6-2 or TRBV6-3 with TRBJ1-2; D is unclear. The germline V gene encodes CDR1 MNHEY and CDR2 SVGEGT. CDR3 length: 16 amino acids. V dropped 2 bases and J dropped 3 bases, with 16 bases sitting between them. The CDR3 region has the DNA TGTGCCAGCAGTTACCACAGAACAGCTTCCGACTATGGCTACACCTTC. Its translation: CASSYHRTASDYGYTF.

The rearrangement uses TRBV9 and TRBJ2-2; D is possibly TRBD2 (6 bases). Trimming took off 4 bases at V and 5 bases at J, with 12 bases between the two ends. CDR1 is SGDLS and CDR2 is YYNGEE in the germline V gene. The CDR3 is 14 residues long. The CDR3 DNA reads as TGTGCCAGCAGCCGCGCTCGGGGGACCGGGGAGCTGTTTTTT. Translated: CASSRARGTGELFF.

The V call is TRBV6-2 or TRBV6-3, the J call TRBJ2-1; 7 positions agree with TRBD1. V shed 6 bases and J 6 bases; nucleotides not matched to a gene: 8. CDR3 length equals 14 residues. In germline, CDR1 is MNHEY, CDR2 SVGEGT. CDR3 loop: CASSRDSSVNEQFF. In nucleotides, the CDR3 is TGTGCCAGCAGCCGGGACAGCTCGGTCAATGAGCAGTTCTTC.